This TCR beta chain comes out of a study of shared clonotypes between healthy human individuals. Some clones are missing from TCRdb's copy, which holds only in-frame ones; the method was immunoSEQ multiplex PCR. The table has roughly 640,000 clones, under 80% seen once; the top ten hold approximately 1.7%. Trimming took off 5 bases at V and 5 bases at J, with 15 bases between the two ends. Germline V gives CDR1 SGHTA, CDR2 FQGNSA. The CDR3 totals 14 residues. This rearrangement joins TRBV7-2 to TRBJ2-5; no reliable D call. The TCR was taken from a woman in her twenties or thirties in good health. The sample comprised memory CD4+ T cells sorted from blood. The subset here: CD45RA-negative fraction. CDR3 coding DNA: TGTGCCAGCAGCCCCGCCCAGCTTGGTGAGACCCAGTACTTC. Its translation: CASSPAQLGETQYF.